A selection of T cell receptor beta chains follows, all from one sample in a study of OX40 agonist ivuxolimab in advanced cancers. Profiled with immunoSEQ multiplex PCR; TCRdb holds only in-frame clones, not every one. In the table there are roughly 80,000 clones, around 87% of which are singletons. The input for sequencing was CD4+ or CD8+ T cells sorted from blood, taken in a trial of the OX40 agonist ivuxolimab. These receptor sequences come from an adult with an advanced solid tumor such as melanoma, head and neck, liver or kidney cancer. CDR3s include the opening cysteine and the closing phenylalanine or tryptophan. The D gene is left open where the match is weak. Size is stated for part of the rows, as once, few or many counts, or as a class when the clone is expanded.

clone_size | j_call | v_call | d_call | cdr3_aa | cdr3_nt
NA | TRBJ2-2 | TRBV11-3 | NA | CASGGTGELFF | TGTGCCAGCGGGGGCACCGGGGAGCTGTTTTTT
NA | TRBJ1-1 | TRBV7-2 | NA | CASREGENTEAFF | TGTGCCAGCAGAGAGGGGGAGAACACTGAAGCTTTCTTT
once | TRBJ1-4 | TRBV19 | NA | CASSRAGDNEKLFF | TGTGCCAGTAGTAGGGCAGGGGATAATGAAAAACTGTTTTTT
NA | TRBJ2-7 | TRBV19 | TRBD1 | CASSIGAGGFYEQYF | TGTGCCAGTAGTATAGGGGCAGGGGGCTTCTACGAGCAGTACTTC
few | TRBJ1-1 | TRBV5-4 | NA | CASSPKGMNTEAFF | TGTGCCAGCAGCCCCAAGGGCATGAACACTGAAGCTTTCTTT
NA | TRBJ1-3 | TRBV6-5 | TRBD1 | CASSYSPGQGANTIYF | TGTGCCAGCAGTTACTCCCCCGGACAGGGTGCTAACACCATATATTTT
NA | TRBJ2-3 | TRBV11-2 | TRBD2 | CASSTSGGRTDTQYF | TGTGCCAGCAGTACTAGCGGGGGGCGCACAGATACGCAGTATTTT
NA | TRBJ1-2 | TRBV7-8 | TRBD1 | CASSLRQGLGYGYTF | TGTGCCAGCAGCTTAAGACAGGGGTTAGGCTATGGCTACACCTTC
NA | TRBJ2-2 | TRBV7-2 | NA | CASSSKRLTNTGELFF | TGTGCCAGCAGCTCAAAAAGGCTTACCAACACCGGGGAGCTGTTTTTT
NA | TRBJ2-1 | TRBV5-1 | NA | CASSLVGGSSSYNEQFF | TGCGCCAGCAGCTTGGTAGGGGGTTCGAGCTCCTACAATGAGCAGTTCTTC
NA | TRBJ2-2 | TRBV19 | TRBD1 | CASSIEGGTGTNTGELFF | TGTGCCAGTAGTATAGAGGGTGGGACAGGAACGAACACCGGGGAGCTGTTTTTT
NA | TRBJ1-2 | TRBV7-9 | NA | CASSKDVNPYGYTF | TGTGCCAGCAGCAAGGACGTAAACCCTTATGGCTACACCTTC
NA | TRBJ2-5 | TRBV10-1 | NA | CASSPDSVAGTQYF | TGCGCCAGCAGCCCGGACAGTGTCGCGGGGACCCAGTACTTC
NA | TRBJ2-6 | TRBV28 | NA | CASSAPKDSGANVLTF | TGTGCCAGCAGTGCCCCAAAGGACTCTGGGGCCAACGTCCTGACTTTC
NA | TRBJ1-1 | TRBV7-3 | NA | CASSQTGNTEAFF | TGTGCCAGCAGCCAGACAGGGAACACTGAAGCTTTCTTT
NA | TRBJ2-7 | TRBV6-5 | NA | CASSYGGINYEQYF | TGTGCCAGCAGTTACGGCGGGATCAATTACGAGCAGTACTTC
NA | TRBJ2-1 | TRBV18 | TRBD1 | CASSPSPDRGRRNEQFF | TGTGCCAGCTCACCATCCCCTGACAGGGGGCGGCGCAATGAGCAGTTCTTC
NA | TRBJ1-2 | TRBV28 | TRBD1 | CASRGPPGQGFYGYTF | TGTGCCAGCAGGGGTCCGCCGGGACAGGGGTTCTATGGCTACACCTTC
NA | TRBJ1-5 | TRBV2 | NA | CASSVTVTNQPQHF | TGTGCCAGCAGTGTCACTGTAACGAATCAGCCCCAGCATTTT
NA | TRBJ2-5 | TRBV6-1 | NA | CASSEWGGGETQYF | TGTGCCAGCAGTGAATGGGGAGGCGGAGAGACCCAGTACTTC
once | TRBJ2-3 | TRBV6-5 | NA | CASSSANTDTQYF | TGTGCCAGCAGTTCCGCCAACACAGATACGCAGTATTTT
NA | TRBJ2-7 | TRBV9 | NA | CASSVGLSYEQYF | TGTGCCAGCAGCGTAGGCCTTTCTTACGAGCAGTACTTC
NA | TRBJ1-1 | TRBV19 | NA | CASSSRGTFF | TGTGCCAGTAGCTCGCGGGGCACTTTCTTT
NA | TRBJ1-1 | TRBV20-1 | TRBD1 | CSATDRGFAFF | TGCAGTGCCACGGACAGGGGGTTTGCTTTCTTT
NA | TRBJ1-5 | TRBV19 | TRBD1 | CASRGTGARPQHF | TGTGCCAGTAGGGGGACAGGAGCAAGGCCCCAGCATTTT